The clone carrying this T cell receptor beta chain turned up a few times. Its target is not known. The CDR3 loop spans 15 amino acids. The V segment lost 7 bases and the J segment 0 bases; nucleotides outside the gene matches: 5. The germline gives CDR1 MNHEY, CDR2 SVGEGT. RNA transcripts were the source from which TCR beta CDR3 regions were amplified. In the first round, RT-PCR was carried out with HTBI primers, and a multiplex PCR formed the second round. One entry per CDR3 protein results from TCRdb running MiXCR on the multiplex PCR reads. The sample contains 900,000 to 1,200,000 distinct CDR3 sequences, about 38% of which appear only once. This record comes from a study of Graves' ophthalmopathy and Graves' hyperthyroidism. Overall study context: Hyperthyroidism counted as stable given no ophthalmopathy within 18 months of follow-up. General observations from the study: Blood also contained most of the expanded thyroid clonotypes above 0.001 frequency. From stable hyperthyroidism, ophthalmopathy was separated by a 13-signature model with 85% to 90% sensitivity and less than 82% specificity. With a specificity of roughly 72% and a sensitivity of about 70%, the model predicted ophthalmopathy progression.

Source material: peripheral blood or thyroid tissue (not recorded which). This chain joins TRBV6-2 or TRBV6-3 and TRBJ1-5; 8 nucleotides match TRBD1. The source is an adult man with Graves' hyperthyroidism. The CDR3 spells CASTGGQDSNQPQHF. Here the CDR3 DNA reads TGTGCCAGCACGGGGGGACAGGATAGCAATCAGCCCCAGCATTTT.